This T cell receptor (beta chain) was retrieved from a study of T-cell memory formation after mild COVID-19. This clonotype has a handful of counts. Germline loops: CDR1 SGHNT, CDR2 YYREEE (reference sequence). The CDR3 extends over 17 amino acids. V lost 3 bases to trimming and J lost 4 bases; unmatched junction nucleotides: 6. The 5'RACE method, run with constant-segment primers, produced TCR alpha and TCR beta cDNA libraries (carrying sample barcodes and UMIs). TCRdb used MiXCR to reprocess the 5' RACE reads, holding one entry per CDR3 protein. Among 310,000 or so distinct CDR3 sequences, more than 15% were seen once, and the ten largest hold around 23%.

The receptor's source is a man in his late teens or twenties who had mild COVID-19 (a few samples of this study predate the infection). Cell type and time point are not known. The specimen sequenced was PBMCs or a T cell subset sorted from them (not recorded which). The rearrangement joins TRBV5-4 to TRBJ2-3; 15 nucleotides line up with TRBD2. The CDR3 protein is CASSSGLAGGRADTQYF. Here the CDR3 DNA reads TGTGCCAGCAGCTCCGGACTAGCGGGGGGGCGTGCAGATACGCAGTATTTT.